Following are 30 T cell receptor beta chains from one sample sequenced in a study of cytomegalovirus exposure and HLA in healthy donors. It was with 60 Vbeta and 13 Jbeta primers that the PCR ran. Sequencing used immunoSEQ multiplex PCR; TCRdb keeps in-frame clones, though not all of them. Seen here are around 110,000 clones, 80% to 85% observed once, and the top ten hold more than 20%. Material: PBMCs. The source of these receptors is a man aged 25 to 40 in good health and CMV-seropositive.

This clone was recorded a few times. This chain links TRBV7-8 with TRBJ1-4; D ambiguous. Per the germline V gene, CDR1 is SGHVS and CDR2 is FQNEAQ. CDR3 length: 12 amino acids. With 0 bases removed from V and 8 bases from J, the gap between germline ends came to 4 bases. In DNA, the CDR3 is TGTGCCAGCAGCTTAGCTTCGGAAAAACTGTTTTTT. It encodes CASSLASEKLFF.

The chain employs TRBV5-6 and TRBJ2-2; 10 bases are shared with TRBD2. The germline V gene has CDR1 SGHDT and CDR2 YYEEEE. The J segment lost 5 bases and the V segment lost 1 base, leaving 5 bases of the junction unmatched. The CDR3 consists of 16 residues. DNA for the CDR3: TGTGCCAGCAGCTTGATAGCGGGAGGAATGACCGGGGAGCTGTTTTTT. Amino acid sequence: CASSLIAGGMTGELFF.

This chain uses TRBV19 with TRBJ2-1; D gene unclear. The CDR3 consists of 16 residues. Deletions cut 3 bases from V and 0 bases from J, with 12 bases between. CDR1 and CDR2 (germline): LNHDA, SQIVND (reference sequence). The CDR3 protein is CASSIHRVSSYNEQFF. The CDR3 DNA follows: TGTGCCAGTAGTATCCACCGGGTTAGCTCCTACAATGAGCAGTTCTTC. The whole variable domain, filled in from reference TRBV19 and TRBJ2-1, reads DGGITQSPKYLFRKEGQNVTLSCEQNLNHDAMYWYRQDPGQGLRLIYYSQIVNDFQKGDIAEGYSVSREKKESFPLTVTSAQKNPTAFYLCASSIHRVSSYNEQFFGPGTRLTVL.

The chain carries TRBV11-2 and TRBJ2-1, with 9 bases identical to TRBD2. With 4 bases clipped from V and 9 bases from J, the junction kept 13 bases outside the gene matches. The CDR3 totals 16 residues. Germline CDR1 SGHAT, CDR2 FQNNGV. CDR3 sequence: CASSSLSGGEITEQFF. The CDR3 coding sequence is TGTGCCAGCAGCTCCCTTAGCGGGGGAGAAATCACTGAGCAGTTCTTC. Drawing the rest from reference TRBV11-2 and TRBJ2-1, the complete variable domain is EAGVAQSPRYKIIEKRQSVAFWCNPISGHATLYWYQQILGQGPKLLIQFQNNGVVDDSQLPKDRFSAERLKGVDSTLKIQPAKLEDSAVYLCASSSLSGGEITEQFFGPGTRLTVL.

V gene TRBV28 combines with J gene TRBJ1-5; TRBD1 might be the D (6 bases). V was trimmed by 7 bases and J by 2 bases, leaving 12 bases between them. This CDR3 is built from 14 residues. CDR1 and CDR2 from the germline V gene are MDHEN and SYDVKM. The CDR3 DNA reads TGTGCCAGCAACGTAAACAGGGGCAATCAGCCCCAGCATTTT. It translates to CASNVNRGNQPQHF.

The chain links TRBV7-9 to TRBJ2-2; D may be TRBD1 (5 bases). There are 17 residues in the CDR3. Deletions cut 2 bases from V and 1 base from J, with 14 bases between. The germline V gene has CDR1 SEHNR and CDR2 FQNEAQ (reference sequence). The CDR3 region has the DNA TGTGCCAGCAGCTTACACCGCTGGGGCGTGAACACCGGGGAGCTGTTTTTT. Its translation is CASSLHRWGVNTGELFF.

J is TRBJ2-7 and V is TRBV2; 8 nucleotides agree with TRBD1. Germline loops: CDR1 SNHLY, CDR2 FYNNEI. V was clipped by 6 bases and J by 5 bases; unmatched bases: 15. The CDR3 has 16 residues. The DNA for the CDR3 is TGTGCCAGCAGAAAGGAGGTGGGGACAGGTGGACACGAGCAGTACGTC. Its protein is CASRKEVGTGGHEQYV.

In this sample, this clone turned up a few times. This chain connects TRBV10-3 to TRBJ2-6, with TRBD1 matching 9 bases. The CDR3 loop spans 16 amino acids. Germline loops: CDR1 ENHRY, CDR2 SYGVKD. V was pared by 7 bases and J by 3 bases, with 7 bases of the junction left unmatched. The CDR3, as DNA: TGTGCCATCACCCCGGACAGGGGCGGTGGGGCCAACGTCCTGACTTTC. Encoded protein: CAITPDRGGGANVLTF.

In its sample, this clone was seen a few times. The chain combines TRBV6-4 with TRBJ2-2; 9 bases fit TRBD2. The CDR3 extends over 15 amino acids. Trimming took 6 bases from V and 4 from J; bases not matched to a gene: 6. The germline CDR1 and CDR2 sequences are MRHNA and SNTAGT. The CDR3 reads CASSPSGVSTGELFF. CDR3 nucleotide sequence: TGTGCCAGCAGCCCTAGCGGGGTCTCCACCGGGGAGCTGTTTTTT.

J is TRBJ2-7 and V is TRBV7-9, with D tentatively TRBD1 (6 bases). Trimming stripped 0 bases from V and 8 bases from J, with 11 bases between. Germline V gene lookup returns CDR1 SEHNR and CDR2 FQNEAQ (reference sequence). The CDR3 is 13 amino acids. CDR3 coding DNA: TGTGCCAGCAGCTTAGCGGCAGGGGCTCAGCAGTACTTC. Translation: CASSLAAGAQQYF.

The rearrangement uses TRBV2 and TRBJ2-5; D might be TRBD2 (7 bases). Trimming took 6 bases from V and 5 from J, leaving 19 bases between them. Germline lookup yields CDR1 SNHLY and CDR2 FYNNEI. The CDR3 totals 15 residues. CDR3 DNA sequence: TGTGCCAGCAGGTCTAGGTGGGGGGGCCATGAGACCCAGTACTTC. It translates to CASRSRWGGHETQYF.

This chain uses TRBV15 with TRBJ1-5; TRBD1 is a possible D gene (6 bases). Per germline, CDR1 LNHNV and CDR2 YYDKDF (reference sequence). V was clipped by 0 bases and J by 5 bases, with 11 bases between them. The CDR3 is 15 amino acids. CDR3 sequence: CATSRDRGWDQPQHF. In DNA form, the CDR3 reads TGTGCCACCAGCAGAGACAGGGGTTGGGATCAGCCCCAGCATTTT.

This clone has just a few counts. The V and J genes are TRBV7-2 and TRBJ1-3, with a possible D match to TRBD1 (6 bases). Germline loops: CDR1 SGHTA, CDR2 FQGNSA. This CDR3 has 17 amino acids. Deletions cut 0 bases from V and 0 bases from J, with 12 bases between. The CDR3 here is CASSLAGGGSSGNTIYF. CDR3 nucleotides: TGTGCCAGCAGCTTAGCCGGGGGCGGGAGCTCTGGAAACACCATATATTTT.

The chain links TRBV10-3 to TRBJ1-2, with D perhaps TRBD1 (5 bases). Germline V gene sequence: CDR1 ENHRY, CDR2 SYGVKD. V was cut by 1 base and J by 8 bases, with 26 bases left in between. The CDR3 extends over 18 amino acids. The CDR3 region has the DNA TGTGCCATCAGTGAGTACACCGCCCAGGGTTCCGCCTTGGGAGGCTACACCTTC. It codes for CAISEYTAQGSALGGYTF.

The J gene is TRBJ2-2, the V gene TRBV5-4; 14 nucleotides align to TRBD2. Germline V gives CDR1 SGHNT, CDR2 YYREEE (reference sequence). This CDR3 is built from 17 residues. The V gene end was trimmed by 4 bases and the J gene end by 7 bases; junction bases not matched to a gene: 9. The chain's CDR3 is CASSPTSGGAAGGELFF. Written as DNA, the CDR3 is TGTGCCAGCAGCCCGACTAGCGGGGGGGCCGCGGGCGGGGAGCTGTTTTTT.

This rearrangement joins TRBV5-4 to TRBJ1-4; 7 bases align to TRBD1. V was clipped by 3 bases and J by 0 bases; unmatched bases: 8. The CDR3 is made up of 17 amino acids. Germline assignment: CDR1 SGHNT and CDR2 YYREEE (reference sequence). The CDR3 region is CASSSGGRGTTNEKLFF. DNA of the CDR3: TGTGCCAGCAGCTCAGGGGGAAGAGGGACAACTAATGAAAAACTGTTTTTT.

This clone was seen a few times. The rearrangement links TRBV29-1 to TRBJ1-1; 8 positions agree with TRBD1. The V segment lost 2 bases and the J segment 1 base; nucleotides outside the gene matches: 6. The CDR3 runs to 15 residues. The germline V gene encodes CDR1 SQVTM and CDR2 ANQGSEA. The DNA of the CDR3 is TGCAGCGTTGAACACGGGACAGGCTGGAACACTGAAGCTTTCTTT. Translated: CSVEHGTGWNTEAFF.

This clone has only a few counts. The chain carries TRBV4-1 and TRBJ2-2, with D hard to call. The germline V gene encodes CDR1 MGHRA and CDR2 YSYEKL. CDR3 size: 15 residues. The V end lost 1 base, the J end lost 5 bases, and 11 bases lay between the germline ends. The CDR3 sequence is CASSQGSALTGELFF. The DNA of the CDR3 is TGCGCCAGCAGCCAAGGAAGCGCCTTGACCGGGGAGCTGTTTTTT.

This chain uses TRBV5-1 with TRBJ2-1, with D perhaps TRBD2 (6 bases). Looked up from germline, CDR1 is SGHRS and CDR2 is YFSETQ. V was pared by 9 bases and J by 1 base, with 17 bases between. This CDR3 region has 15 residues. CDR3 DNA sequence: TGCGCCACCGCGACGGACTATCCTTCCTACAATGAGCAGTTCTTC. It translates to CATATDYPSYNEQFF.

The chain employs TRBV9 and TRBJ1-1, with D maybe TRBD1 (5 bases). Per germline, CDR1 SGDLS and CDR2 YYNGEE. Trimming stripped 0 bases from V and 4 bases from J, with 10 bases between. The CDR3 sequence is 14 residues long. The CDR3 loop is CASSVGGESTEAFF. CDR3 bases: TGTGCCAGCAGCGTAGGGGGGGAGTCCACTGAAGCTTTCTTT.

This clone occurred a few times. The gene calls are TRBV2 and TRBJ2-2; 7 nucleotides match TRBD2. The length of the CDR3 is 14 residues. Germline V gene sequence: CDR1 SNHLY, CDR2 FYNNEI. V gave up 6 bases and J gave up 5 bases; unmatched junction bases: 6. The CDR3 sequence is CASRWEGRTGELFF. Written as DNA, the CDR3 is TGTGCCAGCAGATGGGAGGGTAGGACCGGGGAGCTGTTTTTT.

The chain couples TRBV7-9 to TRBJ1-1; weak D call: TRBD1 (6 bases). There are 14 residues in the CDR3. V was shortened by 4 bases and J by 8 bases, with 17 bases between the two germline ends. Germline loops: CDR1 SEHNR, CDR2 FQNEAQ (reference sequence). The CDR3 coding sequence is TGTGCCAGCAGCTCGGGGGGCGGTCTGTGGGAAGCTTTCTTT. Translation gives CASSSGGGLWEAFF.

The chain is built from TRBV5-6 and TRBJ2-7; 7 positions match TRBD1. Germline CDR1 and CDR2: SGHDT and YYEEEE. This CDR3 has 13 amino acids. The trim removed 4 bases at V and 3 bases at J, leaving 4 bases unmatched. This CDR3 is CASSQQGNYEQYV. CDR3 DNA sequence: TGTGCCAGCAGCCAACAGGGGAACTACGAGCAGTACGTC.

This clone was counted a few times. V and J are TRBV7-3 and TRBJ2-5, with TRBD1 matching over 8 bases. Germline-derived CDR1 and CDR2 are SGHTA and FQGTGA. The CDR3 is 13 residues long. Trimming at V came to 3 bases and at J to 5 bases, leaving 2 bases not matched to a gene. The CDR3 DNA is TGTGCCAGCAGCTTCAGGGGGCGGGAGACCCAGTACTTC. It is translated as CASSFRGRETQYF.

V is TRBV27 and J is TRBJ2-1, with 11 bases identical to TRBD2. Trimming removed 8 bases from V and 9 bases from J; junction bases left unmatched: 12. This CDR3 has 15 amino acids. Germline V gene data show CDR1 as MNHEY and CDR2 as SMNVEV (reference sequence). DNA of the CDR3: TGTGCCAGCGTAGCTAGCGGGAGGTCTCCTGTTGAGCAGTTCTTC. This sequence encodes CASVASGRSPVEQFF.

The chain recombines TRBV7-9 with TRBJ2-7; no clear D gene. This CDR3 has 13 residues. V was trimmed by 5 bases and J by 6 bases, leaving 14 bases between them. From germline, CDR1 is SEHNR and CDR2 FQNEAQ (reference sequence). The CDR3 nucleotides are TGTGCCAGCAGCCCGGTAACCACCGGCGAGCAGTACTTC. This sequence encodes CASSPVTTGEQYF. Supplemented by reference TRBV7-9 and TRBJ2-7, the full variable domain reads DTGVSQNPRHKITKRGQNVTFRCDPISEHNRLYWYRQTLGQGPEFLTYFQNEAQLEKSRLLSDRFSAERPKGSFSTLEIQRTEQGDSAMYLCASSPVTTGEQYFGPGTRLTVT.

The chain is built from TRBV2 and TRBJ1-6; 7 nucleotides line up with TRBD1. There are 16 residues in the CDR3. V was pared by 3 bases and J by 5 bases, with 7 bases of the junction left unmatched. Germline CDR1 and CDR2: SNHLY and FYNNEI. DNA for the CDR3: TGTGCCAGCAGTGAGAAGGGACAGATAAATAATTCACCCCTCCACTTT. Protein sequence: CASSEKGQINNSPLHF. Supplemented by reference TRBV2 and TRBJ1-6, the full variable domain reads EPEVTQTPSHQVTQMGQEVILRCVPISNHLYFYWYRQILGQKVEFLVSFYNNEISEKSEIFDDQFSVERPDGSNFTLKIRSTKLEDSAMYFCASSEKGQINNSPLHFGNGTRLTVT.

The rearrangement uses TRBV30 and TRBJ2-7; D perhaps matches TRBD1 (6 bases). CDR1 is GTSNPN, CDR2 SVGIG, per germline (reference sequence). The CDR3 is 13 amino acids. V was shortened by 0 bases and J by 6 bases, with 12 bases between the two germline ends. The chain's CDR3 is CAWSVLLQGEQYF. CDR3 DNA: TGTGCCTGGAGTGTTTTGCTACAGGGCGAGCAGTACTTC. Full variable domain (missing parts from reference TRBV30 and TRBJ2-7): SQTIHQWPATLVQPVGSPLSLECTVEGTSNPNLYWYRQAAGRGLQLLFYSVGIGQISSEVPQNLSASRPQDRQFILSSKKLLLSDSGFYLCAWSVLLQGEQYFGPGTRLTVT.

This chain connects TRBV11-2 to TRBJ1-3, with D unresolved. Germline CDR1 reads SGHAT; CDR2 reads FQNNGV. This CDR3 is built from 15 residues. V was cut by 1 base and J by 0 bases, with 7 bases left in between. The CDR3 DNA reads as TGTGCCAGCAGCTTAGTAGAAAGCTCTGGAAACACCATATATTTT. It translates to CASSLVESSGNTIYF.

This chain links TRBV10-3 with TRBJ2-5; TRBD2 agrees at 7 bases. CDR1 ENHRY and CDR2 SYGVKD come from the germline V gene. After removal of 0 bases from V and 4 bases from J, the junction contained 8 bases not matched to a gene. This CDR3 has 16 amino acids. CDR3 protein: CAISESKGGPSETQYF. Here the CDR3 DNA reads TGTGCCATCAGTGAGTCAAAGGGAGGGCCTTCAGAGACCCAGTACTTC.